These T cell receptor beta chains were read from a single sample in a study of cytomegalovirus exposure and HLA in healthy donors. Assay: immunoSEQ multiplex PCR; the TCRdb copy retains only in-frame clones and omits some. Of about 150,000 clones in the sample, roughly 82% were seen once. Sequencing was performed on PBMCs. Source of these receptors: a woman aged 50 to 60 in good health and CMV-seropositive. Each CDR3 is given with its conserved first and last residue. The order of the fields is D gene, J gene, V gene, clone size, CDR3 DNA, CDR3 protein. A D gene is named only where the DNA matches it firmly. For some rows the clone size is stated as once, few or many, or as a class when expanded; others skip it.

.	TRBJ2-2	TRBV7-7	few	TGTGCCAGCAGCCCTCGACTCGACACCGGGGAGCTGTTTTTT	CASSPRLDTGELFF
TRBD1	TRBJ1-1	TRBV9	.	TGTGCCAGCAGCCCGACAGGGTTCACTGAAGCTTTCTTT	CASSPTGFTEAFF
.	TRBJ1-2	TRBV13	.	TGTGCCAGCAGCCTACAGGGTACCTATGGCTACACCTTC	CASSLQGTYGYTF
.	TRBJ1-2	TRBV6-1	.	TGTGCCAGCAGTGAAAGCGGACTTTATGGCTACACCTTC	CASSESGLYGYTF
.	TRBJ1-2	TRBV19	.	TGTGCCAGTAGCGAGACCTACAGAAGTCTTAACTATGGCTACACCTTC	CASSETYRSLNYGYTF
.	TRBJ2-1	TRBV27	few	TGTGCCAGCAGTCACGACCAGGGCGATGAGCAGTTCTTC	CASSHDQGDEQFF
.	TRBJ1-6	TRBV7-3	.	TGTGCCAACTCTCCCCGCTCACCCCTCCACTTT	CANSPRSPLHF
.	TRBJ1-2	TRBV19	.	TGTGCCACCAGGCCAGGGAAATCATATGGCTACACCTTC	CATRPGKSYGYTF
TRBD2	TRBJ2-7	TRBV12-5	.	TGTGCTAGTGGTTTGGCCTTGACTAGCGGTTATACCTACGAGCAGTACTTC	CASGLALTSGYTYEQYF
.	TRBJ2-6	TRBV10-3	few	TGTGCCATCAGTGAGTCGGTGGAGGCGGGCTCGACTGGGGCCAACGTCCTGACTTTC	CAISESVEAGSTGANVLTF
TRBD1	TRBJ1-6	TRBV6-5	.	TGTGCCAGCAAAAGGACAGGGCCTCCTTCACCCCTCCACTTT	CASKRTGPPSPLHF
.	TRBJ2-4	TRBV10-2	.	TGCGCCAGCAGTGACGGGATCCCAGCCAAAAACATTCAGTACTTC	CASSDGIPAKNIQYF
TRBD1	TRBJ1-6	TRBV28	.	TGTGCCAGCAGGACTAACCTCTTATACCAGGACAGGGCGAATAATTCACCCCTCCACTTT	CASRTNLLYQDRANNSPLHF
.	TRBJ1-1	TRBV11-2	.	TGTGCCAGCAGCATGGGAGTAGGGGAAGCTTTCTTT	CASSMGVGEAFF
TRBD2	TRBJ2-1	TRBV7-2	.	TGTGCCAGCAGCTTAGGGCTAGCGGGGGGTGACAATGAGCAGTTCTTC	CASSLGLAGGDNEQFF
TRBD1	TRBJ2-3	TRBV23-1	.	TGCGCCAGTGATCTCGGGACAGGGGGGGTCGCTAGCACAGATACGCAGTATTTT	CASDLGTGGVASTDTQYF
TRBD2	TRBJ2-1	TRBV6-5	.	TGTGCCAGCAGTCTGCTAGCGGGGGACAGTGAGCAGTTCTTC	CASSLLAGDSEQFF
.	TRBJ2-7	TRBV6-6	.	TGTGCCAGCAGTTACTCGCAAACAGTTTACGAGCAGTACTTC	CASSYSQTVYEQYF
TRBD1	TRBJ2-1	TRBV7-2	.	TGTGCCAGCAGCACTCTAAGGGCTAACAGGGGAGATGAGCAGTTCTTC	CASSTLRANRGDEQFF
.	TRBJ2-3	TRBV4-1	few	TGCGCCAGCAGCCAAGAATCTTCAGGGGCTGGAGATACGCAGTATTTT	CASSQESSGAGDTQYF
.	TRBJ2-3	TRBV5-6	.	TGTGCCAGCAGCTTAGGCCAGGGGATGGATACGCAGTATTTT	CASSLGQGMDTQYF
.	TRBJ1-2	TRBV13	.	TGTGCCAGCAGCTTAGGTCTTTCCCCCTTAGCTAACTATGGCTACACCTTC	CASSLGLSPLANYGYTF
TRBD1	TRBJ1-2	TRBV5-5	once	TGTGCCAGCAGCTTTACAGTACGACAGGGTTCTTATGGCTACACCTTC	CASSFTVRQGSYGYTF
TRBD2	TRBJ2-7	TRBV30	few	TGTGCCTGGGGGACTAGATGGGCCTACGAGCAGTACTTC	CAWGTRWAYEQYF
.	TRBJ1-1	TRBV7-9	.	TGTGCCAGCAGCTTATATACGGTTGGGAACACTGAAGCTTTCTTT	CASSLYTVGNTEAFF
TRBD1	TRBJ1-5	TRBV18	.	TGTGCCAGCTCATCGGACAGGAGCAATCAGCCCCAGCATTTT	CASSSDRSNQPQHF
.	TRBJ2-7	TRBV5-8	few	TGTGCCAGCAGCTTGACAATCCCCTACGAGCAGTACTTC	CASSLTIPYEQYF
.	TRBJ2-6	TRBV5-4	.	TGTGCCAGCAGCCCCGATAGTGCCCTTGGCTCTGGGGCCAACGTCCTGACTTTC	CASSPDSALGSGANVLTF
TRBD2	TRBJ2-1	TRBV10-3	.	TGTGCCATCAGCTCTAGCGGGAACAATGAGCAGTTCTTC	CAISSSGNNEQFF
.	TRBJ1-4	TRBV19	.	TGTGCCAGTAGTGACTGGGACAAAGAAAAACTGTTTTTT	CASSDWDKEKLFF
TRBD2	TRBJ2-7	TRBV29-1	.	TGCAGCGCCAAAAGCGGGGCAGTGGTCCCCGAGCAGTACTTC	CSAKSGAVVPEQYF
.	TRBJ1-1	TRBV30	.	TGTGCCTTAGCGGGAGGGAATGAAGCTTTCTTT	CALAGGNEAFF
.	TRBJ1-1	TRBV5-4	.	TGTGCCAGCAGCCCATTGCCGGGACAGAACACTGAAGCTTTCTTT	CASSPLPGQNTEAFF
TRBD1	TRBJ1-2	TRBV10-3	once	TGTGCCATCAGTGAGTCCCGGACAGGGGGCGCGTATGGCTACACCTTC	CAISESRTGGAYGYTF
TRBD1	TRBJ1-1	TRBV13	.	TGTGCCAGCAGCTTAGAAGGGGGCGGAAAGGCTTTCTTT	CASSLEGGGKAFF
TRBD2	TRBJ2-7	TRBV7-9	.	TGTGCCAGCAGCCCCACGACTAGCGGGGGCCGCCACCCCTACGAGCAGTACTTC	CASSPTTSGGRHPYEQYF
.	TRBJ2-3	TRBV4-3	.	TGCGCCAGCAGCCAAGAGTGGTGGGACTCATCTAGCACAGATACGCAGTATTTT	CASSQEWWDSSSTDTQYF
.	TRBJ1-2	TRBV7-9	.	TGTTCCAGCAGCTTAGGGGGGGATGGCTACACCTTC	CSSSLGGDGYTF
.	TRBJ2-3	TRBV7-9	once	TGTGCCAGCAGCTCCATAACTCGGACTAGCACAGATACGCAGTATTTT	CASSSITRTSTDTQYF
.	TRBJ2-2	TRBV7-6	.	TGTGCCAGCAGCTTAGATGTAGGGGAGCTGTTTTTT	CASSLDVGELFF
TRBD1	TRBJ2-7	TRBV28	.	TGTGCCAGCACCGTGGGGACAGGGACCTTCCGATCCTACGAGCAGTACTTC	CASTVGTGTFRSYEQYF
TRBD1	TRBJ1-1	TRBV30	.	TGTGCCTGGAGTGGAGGGACAGGAGAAGCTTTCTTT	CAWSGGTGEAFF
TRBD2	TRBJ2-1	TRBV7-2	.	TGTGCCAGCAGTGTGGGGGGGTCTGCCGGGTATGAGCAGTTCTTC	CASSVGGSAGYEQFF
.	TRBJ2-7	TRBV5-4	.	TGTGCCAGCAGCTTGGACCGCAGCTCCTACGAGCAGTACTTC	CASSLDRSSYEQYF
.	TRBJ2-5	TRBV4-1	.	TGCGCCAGCAGCCAAGTTCTTACTCAAGAGACCCAGTACTTC	CASSQVLTQETQYF
TRBD1	TRBJ1-2	TRBV7-9	.	TGTGCCAGCAGCTTCGGGACGGGACAGGGAACGGAAGGCTACACCTTC	CASSFGTGQGTEGYTF
TRBD1	TRBJ2-2	TRBV10-3	.	TGTGCCATGGCCTCAGGACAGGGCCTGCTCGGGGAGCTGTTTTTT	CAMASGQGLLGELFF
.	TRBJ2-7	TRBV6-6	.	TGTGCCAGCAGTTACTTCGGGGGAGACTACGAGCAGTACTTC	CASSYFGGDYEQYF
.	TRBJ1-3	TRBV12-5	.	TGTGCTAGTGGTTGGCCAGGTGCTGGAAACACCATATATTTT	CASGWPGAGNTIYF
TRBD1	TRBJ1-5	TRBV7-9	.	TGTTCCAGCAGCAGGGACAGGGACAGCAATCAGCCCCAGCATTTT	CSSSRDRDSNQPQHF
.	TRBJ2-2	TRBV7-8	.	TGTGCCAGCAGCTTAGGGCAATCCTCTATAGCCACCGGGGAGCTGTTTTTT	CASSLGQSSIATGELFF